These 2 T cell receptor beta chains were sequenced from one sample in a study of immune characteristics of hereditary and idiopathic chronic pancreatitis. Sequencing used immunoSEQ multiplex PCR; TCRdb keeps in-frame clones, though not all of them. The sample contains over 14,000 clones, 73% of which appear only once. The pancreas tissue came from patients undergoing total pancreatectomy with islet autotransplantation. Sequenced sample: pancreas tissue with hereditary chronic pancreatitis. The receptors here all came from a human donor with chronic pancreatitis.

V is TRBV7-2 and J is TRBJ2-3; 13 positions match TRBD2. V was clipped by 5 bases and J by 3 bases; unmatched bases: 5. CDR3 length: 16 amino acids. CDR1 is SGHTA, CDR2 FQGNSA, per germline. The CDR3, as DNA: TGTGCCAGCAGCCCGACTAGCGGGAGGATTACAGATACGCAGTATTTT. It is translated as CASSPTSGRITDTQYF.

The chain is built from TRBV14 and TRBJ2-6, with 7 bases matching TRBD1. The CDR3 covers 16 residues. Trimming at V came to 2 bases and at J to 5 bases, leaving 6 bases not matched to a gene. Germline V gene sequence: CDR1 SGHDN, CDR2 FVKESK. The CDR3: CASSQRTGLWANVLTF. DNA of the CDR3: TGTGCCAGCAGCCAAAGGACAGGCCTCTGGGCCAACGTCCTGACTTTC.